These 27 T cell receptor beta chains came from one sample sequenced in a study of identical twins. TCRdb re-derived calls from the 5' RACE reads in MiXCR, one entry per CDR3 protein. The sample carries around 1.7 million distinct CDR3 sequences, about 32% recorded once. Sample: cord blood. All receptors come from a newborn girl in good health.

This clonotype was counted at least ten times. The chain is built from TRBV28 and TRBJ2-7; 7 bases match TRBD2. V was clipped by 7 bases and J by 1 base; unmatched bases: 10. Germline V gene sequence: CDR1 MDHEN, CDR2 SYDVKM. The length of the CDR3 is 15 residues. CDR3 protein: CASKSGKTPSYEQYF. The CDR3, as DNA: TGTGCCAGCAAGAGCGGGAAGACACCGTCCTACGAGCAGTACTTC.

This clonotype occurred a few times. The J gene is TRBJ2-1, the V gene TRBV6-5, with 8 positions matching TRBD2. This CDR3 is 14 amino acids long. From germline, CDR1 is MNHEY and CDR2 SVGAGI. V trimming: 6 bases; J trimming: 2 bases; junction bases outside the gene matches: 3. Here the CDR3 DNA reads TGTGCCAGCAGATCCGGGAGGGCCTACAATGAGCAGTTCTTC. Its protein product is CASRSGRAYNEQFF.

The chain links TRBV5-1 to TRBJ1-6; no clear D gene. This CDR3 has 17 amino acids. The ends were cut back, 0 bases at V and 0 bases at J, with 10 bases in the middle. CDR1 and CDR2 from the germline V gene are SGHRS and YFSETQ. The CDR3 here is CASSLADGFSYNSPLHF. The CDR3 nucleotides are TGCGCCAGCAGCTTGGCCGACGGCTTCTCCTATAATTCACCCCTCCACTTT.

The V call is TRBV11-1, the J call TRBJ2-5; TRBD2 matches at 7 bases. The CDR3 covers 14 residues. The V and J ends lost 1 base and 11 bases, in that order; junction bases with no gene match: 10. The germline CDR1 and CDR2 sequences are SGHAT and FQDESV (reference sequence). CDR3 coding DNA: TGTGCCAGCAGCTTAGGAGTGGACGGACTAGAGCAGTACTTC. It encodes CASSLGVDGLEQYF. Drawing the rest from reference TRBV11-1 and TRBJ2-5, the complete variable domain is EAEVAQSPRYKITEKSQAVAFWCDPISGHATLYWYRQILGQGPELLVQFQDESVVDDSQLPKDRFSAERLKGVDSTLKIQPAELGDSAMYLCASSLGVDGLEQYFGPGTRLLVL.

This clonotype turned up a few times. This chain uses TRBV5-1 with TRBJ2-4; 7 bases line up with TRBD1. Losses at the gene ends were 0 bases for V and 0 bases for J; bases not matched to a gene: 3. This CDR3 has 16 amino acids. Germline CDR1 SGHRS, CDR2 YFSETQ. CDR3 bases: TGCGCCAGCAGCTTGGAGACAGGGCGAGCCAAAAACATTCAGTACTTC. Its protein product is CASSLETGRAKNIQYF.

On this clonotype: One junction end disagrees with the germline gene, perhaps due to a read error. This sequence joins TRBV11-2 and TRBJ2-1; 7 positions match TRBD1. Germline V lookup: CDR1 SGHAT, CDR2 FQNNGV. The CDR3 contains 16 residues. The DNA of the CDR3 is TGTGCCAGCAGCTACCACAGGGGAGCTACCTACAATGGGCAGTTCTTC. It encodes CASSYHRGATYNGQFF.

This chain links TRBV4-1 with TRBJ2-1; TRBD2 aligns across 10 bases. The CDR3 is 20 residues long. J was trimmed by 2 bases and V by 3 bases; bases with no gene match: 16. Germline CDR1 MGHRA, CDR2 YSYEKL. This CDR3 is CASSQDKRTSGYDPYNEQFF. The CDR3 bases are TGCGCCAGCAGCCAGGACAAGAGGACTAGCGGCTACGACCCCTACAATGAGCAGTTCTTC.

In DNA, the CDR3 is TGCGCCAGCAGCTTAGAACTAGCCACCGGGGAGCTGTTTTTT. It codes for CASSLELATGELFF. V gene TRBV5-1 combines with J gene TRBJ2-2, with TRBD2 as a possible D gene (6 bases). Between the trimmed V and J ends, which lost 2 bases and 4 bases, there was a span of 9 bases. The CDR3 totals 14 residues. Germline CDR1 SGHRS, CDR2 YFSETQ.

The chain joins TRBV6-1 to TRBJ1-2; 8 nucleotides agree with TRBD1. CDR1 is MNHNS and CDR2 is SASEGT in the germline V gene. V was pared by 5 bases and J by 2 bases, with 4 bases of the junction left unmatched. The CDR3 extends over 14 amino acids. The CDR3 loop is CASSRQGNNYGYTF. The CDR3 DNA reads TGTGCCAGCAGTAGACAGGGGAACAACTATGGCTACACCTTC.

This clonotype appeared many times. The rearrangement links TRBV29-1 to TRBJ2-5; the D gene is possibly TRBD2 (5 bases). V was clipped by 1 base and J by 2 bases, with 8 bases between them. Per germline, CDR1 SQVTM and CDR2 ANQGSEA. The length of the CDR3 is 13 residues. This CDR3 reads CSVEVWTQETQYF. As DNA, the CDR3 is TGCAGCGTTGAAGTGTGGACTCAAGAGACCCAGTACTTC.

This clonotype came up a few times. CDR3 loop: CASSEGRGDYEQYF. The CDR3, as DNA: TGTGCCAGCAGTGAAGGGCGGGGAGACTACGAGCAGTACTTC. The V and J genes are TRBV2 and TRBJ2-7; maybe TRBD2 (6 bases). Trimming left V 1 base short and J 3 bases short, with 10 bases between. From germline, CDR1 is SNHLY and CDR2 FYNNEI. The CDR3 totals 14 residues.

The chain is built from TRBV7-2 and TRBJ2-5, with a weak D call TRBD1 (5 bases). The CDR3 totals 14 residues. In germline, CDR1 is SGHTA, CDR2 FQGNSA. V lost 8 bases and J lost 0, with 13 bases in between. CDR3 sequence (DNA): TGTGCCAGCGCCTCAGGGCCGTACCAAGAGACCCAGTACTTC. It is translated as CASASGPYQETQYF.

The chain couples TRBV27 to TRBJ1-5; no definite D call. The V gene's germline CDR1 is MNHEY and CDR2 SMNVEV (reference sequence). The length of the CDR3 is 14 residues. Deletions cut 1 base from V and 6 bases from J, with 10 bases between. The CDR3: CASSLWVEVQPQHF. In DNA form, the CDR3 reads TGTGCCAGCAGTTTATGGGTGGAAGTTCAGCCCCAGCATTTT.

The chain recombines TRBV28 with TRBJ2-1; 11 bases are a match to TRBD2. Germline CDR1 is MDHEN and CDR2 is SYDVKM. With V trimmed by 5 bases and J by 3 bases, 6 bases remained unmatched. There are 16 residues in the CDR3. The CDR3: CASSPPTSGNYNEQFF. The CDR3 coding sequence is TGTGCCAGCAGTCCTCCGACTAGCGGGAACTACAATGAGCAGTTCTTC.

This clonotype was counted a few times. V usage is TRBV29-1 and J usage is TRBJ1-1; 8 bases agree with TRBD1. Germline V gene data show CDR1 as SQVTM and CDR2 as ANQGSEA. V shed 7 bases and J 6 bases; nucleotides not matched to a gene: 7. The CDR3 is 12 amino acids. The CDR3 DNA is TGCAGCGCCGGACAGGGAGGTCCTGAAGCTTTCTTT. This translates into CSAGQGGPEAFF.

This clonotype occurred many times. This rearrangement joins TRBV11-2 to TRBJ2-3; 7 nucleotides align to TRBD1. Germline values: CDR1 SGHAT, CDR2 FQNNGV. This CDR3 comprises 17 residues. The junction had 7 bases not matched to a gene; V was cut back by 1 base and J by 0 bases. In nucleotides, the CDR3 is TGTGCCAGCAGCTTAGTGCTCCGGACAGGTAGCACAGATACGCAGTATTTT. Translated: CASSLVLRTGSTDTQYF. The full variable domain, in which reference TRBV11-2 and TRBJ2-3 provide the parts outside the CDR3, is EAGVAQSPRYKIIEKRQSVAFWCNPISGHATLYWYQQILGQGPKLLIQFQNNGVVDDSQLPKDRFSAERLKGVDSTLKIQPAKLEDSAVYLCASSLVLRTGSTDTQYFGPGTRLTVL.

In this sample, this clonotype turned up many times. V and J are TRBV5-1 and TRBJ2-3; TRBD2 agrees at 12 bases. Per the germline V gene, CDR1 is SGHRS and CDR2 is YFSETQ. Trimming at V came to 3 bases and at J to 4 bases, leaving 3 bases not matched to a gene. This CDR3 is built from 15 residues. The CDR3 protein is CASSYWTSGADTQYF. The CDR3 DNA sequence: TGCGCCAGCAGCTATTGGACTAGCGGGGCAGATACGCAGTATTTT.

This chain links TRBV29-1 with TRBJ1-4; the D is unclear. V dropped 7 bases and J dropped 3 bases, with 9 bases sitting between them. Germline CDR1 SQVTM, CDR2 ANQGSEA. This CDR3 is built from 12 residues. This CDR3 is CSAGWSNEKLFF. The CDR3 DNA sequence: TGCAGCGCAGGATGGTCTAATGAAAAACTGTTTTTT.

The CDR3 protein is CASSLEQAAIPYEQYF. In DNA form, the CDR3 reads TGTGCCAGCAGCTTAGAACAGGCCGCAATACCCTACGAGCAGTACTTC. The V and J genes are TRBV7-2 and TRBJ2-7; maybe TRBD1 (5 bases). The V gene's germline CDR1 is SGHTA and CDR2 FQGNSA. This CDR3 spans 16 amino acids. Trimming pared 1 base from V and 2 bases from J, leaving 15 bases between. The full variable domain, rest sourced from reference TRBV7-2 and TRBJ2-7, is GAGVSQSPSNKVTEKGKDVELRCDPISGHTALYWYRQSLGQGLEFLIYFQGNSAPDKSGLPSDRFSAERTGGSVSTLTIQRTQQEDSAVYLCASSLEQAAIPYEQYFGPGTRLTVT.

The chain recombines TRBV7-8 with TRBJ2-4; maybe TRBD1 (6 bases). Germline V lookup: CDR1 SGHVS, CDR2 FQNEAQ. Trimming left V 1 base short and J 13 bases short, with 20 bases between. The CDR3 is 15 residues long. The CDR3 coding sequence is TGTGCCAGCAGCTTAGAGAAGGGCAGGGACAAAGAGCAGTACTTC. It specifies CASSLEKGRDKEQYF.

The V call is TRBV5-1, the J call TRBJ1-1, with 9 positions matching TRBD1. The CDR3 is made up of 11 amino acids. Germline V CDR1 and CDR2: SGHRS, YFSETQ. Trimming cost V 6 bases and J 8 bases; bases outside gene matches: 2. Written as DNA, the CDR3 is TGCGCCAGCAAGGGACAGGGAGAAGCTTTCTTT. It codes for CASKGQGEAFF.

This clonotype has at least ten counts. The gene calls are TRBV20-1 and TRBJ2-7; 10 bases fit TRBD1. The length of the CDR3 is 13 residues. Germline CDR1 is DFQATT and CDR2 is SNEGSKA (reference sequence). After removal of 7 bases from V and 7 bases from J, the junction contained 10 bases not matched to a gene. The DNA of the CDR3 is TGCAGTGTAGGTGGGACAGGGGAAGTAGAGCAGTACTTC. This gives the protein CSVGGTGEVEQYF.

The chain links TRBV28 to TRBJ1-2; TRBD1 agrees at 12 bases. CDR1 is MDHEN, CDR2 SYDVKM, per germline. Trimming cost V 5 bases and J 4 bases; bases outside gene matches: 8. CDR3 length: 16 residues. The chain's CDR3 is CASSPIGTGGPYGYTF. The CDR3 DNA is TGTGCCAGCAGTCCAATCGGGACAGGGGGCCCCTATGGCTACACCTTC.

The V call is TRBV10-3, the J call TRBJ1-5; D is possibly TRBD1 (5 bases). Trimming pared 6 bases from V and 1 base from J, leaving 13 bases between. Germline loops: CDR1 ENHRY, CDR2 SYGVKD. The CDR3 runs 15 residues. The CDR3 sequence: CAIRQGLESNQPQHF. In DNA, the CDR3 is TGTGCCATCAGGCAGGGTCTGGAGAGCAATCAGCCCCAGCATTTT.

The chain uses TRBV20-1 and TRBJ2-7, with D possibly being TRBD2 (5 bases). The CDR3 length is 12 residues. Germline CDR1 is DFQATT and CDR2 is SNEGSKA (reference sequence). Trimming took off 6 bases at V and 4 bases at J, with 13 bases between the two ends. The CDR3 region has the DNA TGCAGTGCCTGGACCCCGGGGTACGAGCAGTACTTC. Protein product: CSAWTPGYEQYF.

The gene calls are TRBV12-3 or TRBV12-4 and TRBJ1-2, with TRBD1 matching 8 bases. The J segment lost 1 base and the V segment lost 5 bases, leaving 9 bases of the junction unmatched. This CDR3 has 16 amino acids. The CDR3 protein is CASSLAGQGDNYGYTF. The CDR3 region has the DNA TGTGCCAGCAGTCTGGCCGGACAGGGAGATAACTATGGCTACACCTTC.

This clonotype has only a few counts. This chain joins TRBV21-1 and TRBJ2-1; the D segment call TRBD2 is taken from the table without a DNA check. TRBV21-1 is deemed a pseudogene. The CDR3 loop spans 18 amino acids. CDR3 DNA: TGTGCCAGCAGCAAAGCCCGAAGCGGGGGGGCAGTTGCCTATGAGCAGTTCTTC. Translating gives CASSKARSGGAVAYEQFF.